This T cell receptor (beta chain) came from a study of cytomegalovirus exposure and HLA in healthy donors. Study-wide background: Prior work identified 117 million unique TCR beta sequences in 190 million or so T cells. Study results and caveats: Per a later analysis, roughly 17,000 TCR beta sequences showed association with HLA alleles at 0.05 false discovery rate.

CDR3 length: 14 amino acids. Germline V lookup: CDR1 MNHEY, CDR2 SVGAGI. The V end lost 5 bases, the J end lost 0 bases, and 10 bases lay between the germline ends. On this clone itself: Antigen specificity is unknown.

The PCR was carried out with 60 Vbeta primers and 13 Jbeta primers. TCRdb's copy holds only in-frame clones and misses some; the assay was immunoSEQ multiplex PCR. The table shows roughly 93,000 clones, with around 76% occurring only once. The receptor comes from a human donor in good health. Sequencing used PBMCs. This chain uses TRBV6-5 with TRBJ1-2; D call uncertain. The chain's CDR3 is CASSEVDSNYGYTF. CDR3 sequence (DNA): TGTGCCAGCAGTGAGGTGGATTCTAACTATGGCTACACCTTC.